This TCR beta chain was profiled in a study of blood T cell repertoires in COVID-19. As for the study in general: Samples representing acute and convalescent COVID-19 were sourced from the United States, Italy and Spain.

The Seattle patients joined while their infection was active and were tracked longitudinally afterward. The CDR3 is made up of 19 amino acids. V was trimmed by 0 bases and J by 2 bases, leaving 21 bases between them. Germline assignment: CDR1 ENHRY and CDR2 SYGVKD. Libraries were prepared by immunoSEQ multiplex PCR; TCRdb keeps only in-frame clonotypes and omits some of them. This sample has approximately 180,000 clones, with 75% to 85% found just once. The clonotype was recovered from a woman older than 75 with COVID-19, enrolled during active disease. Material: peripheral blood. The J gene is TRBJ2-3, the V gene TRBV10-3, with D tentatively TRBD2 (6 bases). CDR3 protein: CAISESTQGAGHLTDTQYF. CDR3 bases: TGTGCCATCAGTGAGTCGACTCAAGGAGCGGGTCACCTCACAGATACGCAGTATTTT.